This passage covers 20 T cell receptor beta chains from one sample sequenced in a study of CD8+ T cells in alopecia areata. cDNA serving as the sequencing template came from extracted, reverse transcribed RNA. Method: immunoSEQ multiplex PCR; TCRdb's copy keeps in-frame clones and lacks some. The sample presents 1,500 to 2,000 clones, none singletons. Indicated time point: mouse skin at time of skin grafting. The sample here was skin, taken at week 0. The receptor source for this set is a C3H/HeJ mouse with alopecia areata. This strain's MHC haplotype is H2-k.

This clone is labeled medium-sized. Genes and germline come from the mouse. This CDR3 is CASSRDSTNTEVFF. The CDR3 bases that were read are TGTGCCAGCAGCCGGGACAGCACAAACACA. This chain connects TRBV19 to TRBJ1-1, with 7 bases aligning to TRBD1. The read terminates 4 residues ahead of where the CDR3 ends, so the germline J gene completes it. The CDR3 is 14 residues long. Losses at the gene ends were 5 bases for V and 0 bases for J; bases not matched to a gene: 4. Germline V lookup: CDR1 FNHDT, CDR2 SITEND (reference sequence). Complete variable domain (other parts from reference TRBV19 and TRBJ1-1): GGIITQTPKFLIGQEGQKLTLKCQQNFNHDTMYWYRQDSGKGLRLIYYSITENDLQKGDLSEGYDASREKKSSFSLTVTSAQKNEMAVFLCASSRDSTNTEVFFGKGTRLTVV.

Concerning this clone itself: Mouse germline and gene names are used. With the read ending 4 residues before the CDR3 end, the germline J gene is used to fill in that end. The chain couples TRBV31 to TRBJ2-1; 11 nucleotides agree with TRBD2. The CDR3 consists of 14 residues. Germline loops: CDR1 GKSSPN, CDR2 SITVG. Losses at the gene ends were 3 bases for V and 4 bases for J; bases not matched to a gene: 2. CDR3 in amino acids: CAWSRDWGYAEQFF. The sequenced CDR3 bases are TGTGCCTGGAGCCGGGACTGGGGGTATGCT.

Many counts were recorded for this clone. The germline and genes are mouse ones. The CDR3 end lies 4 residues beyond the end of the read and is filled in from the germline J gene. J is TRBJ2-3 and V is TRBV13-2, with TRBD2 matching 9 bases. The CDR3 spans 16 residues. In germline, CDR1 is NNHNN, CDR2 SYGAGS (reference sequence). Trimming took 4 bases from V and 1 from J; bases not matched to a gene: 7. The sequenced part of the CDR3 DNA is TGTGCCAGCGGTAACAAAGACTGGGGGCGTGCAGAA. Protein: CASGNKDWGRAE. The whole CDR3 sequence reads CASGNKDWGRAETLYF.

In regard to this clone: Gene names denote mouse genes. The CDR3 goes on 4 residues after the read ends, and that part is filled in from the germline J gene. This rearrangement joins TRBV31 to TRBJ2-4; possibly TRBD2 for D (6 bases). The CDR3 is 14 amino acids. V gave up 3 bases and J gave up 1 base, with 11 bases separating them. Germline CDR1 reads GKSSPN; CDR2 reads SITVG. Incomplete CDR3 DNA: TGTGCCTGGAGCTACTGGGACGGTCAAAAC. Amino acid sequence: CAWSYWDGQN. The full CDR3 protein reads CAWSYWDGQNTLYF.

This clone was detected many times. The genes and germline here are from mouse. The CDR3 goes on 4 residues after the read ends, and that part is filled in from the germline J gene. The gene calls are TRBV13-2 and TRBJ2-5; 11 bases align to TRBD2. This CDR3 has 15 amino acids. Germline CDR1 NNHNN, CDR2 SYGAGS (reference sequence). The V and J ends lost 3 bases and 3 bases, in that order; junction bases with no gene match: 3. Here the CDR3 reads CASGGTGGPQDTQYF. CDR3 bases read: TGTGCCAGCGGTGGGACTGGGGGGCCTCAAGAC.

In regard to this clone: The listed genes are named as in mouse. The covered CDR3 bases are TGTGCTAGCAGTCCCCGGACAGGGGACAATTCGCCC. Protein sequence: CASSPRTGDNSP. The complete CDR3 reads CASSPRTGDNSPLYF. This chain uses TRBV29 with TRBJ1-6; 9 positions match TRBD1. The CDR3 extends 3 residues past the end of the read, so its final part is completed from the germline J gene. TRBJ1-6 is annotated as an ORF whose role is uncertain. The CDR3 consists of 15 residues. Germline loops: CDR1 MSHET, CDR2 SYDVDS. Unmatched junction bases numbered 6, after V lost 5 bases and J lost 7 bases.

This clone was found a few times. Gene and germline names: mouse. The read halts 4 residues ahead of the CDR3 end, with the missing end drawn from the germline J gene. This chain joins TRBV24 and TRBJ2-5; TRBD2 agrees at 7 bases. V shed 4 bases, J shed 3 bases, and the junction held 4 bases outside the gene matches. The CDR3 has 14 amino acids. Germline V gives CDR1 KGHTA, CDR2 FRNEEI. CDR3 sequence: CASSPRGGQDTQYF. The CDR3 bases that were read are TGTGCCAGCAGTCCCCGGGGGGGGCAAGAC.

By sample share, this clone is medium-sized. Mouse gene names apply. From the germline J gene comes the end of the CDR3, since the read stops 4 residues before it. The V and J genes are TRBV19 and TRBJ2-1; 9 bases are shared with TRBD1. The CDR3 is made up of 15 amino acids. CDR1 is FNHDT and CDR2 is SITEND in the germline V gene (reference sequence). V was pared by 6 bases and J by 1 base, with 5 bases of the junction left unmatched. The CDR3: CASTTGTGNYAEQFF. The DNA read from the CDR3 is TGTGCCAGCACTACCGGGACAGGGAACTATGCT.

This clone occurred many times. Gene labels here are mouse ones. The CDR3 goes on 4 residues after the read ends, and that part is filled in from the germline J gene. The chain has TRBV13-1 and TRBJ2-5; 9 positions agree with TRBD2. The J segment lost 2 bases and the V segment lost 2 bases, leaving 9 bases of the junction unmatched. The germline gives CDR1 NSHNY, CDR2 SYGAGN. The length of the CDR3 is 17 residues. Incomplete CDR3 DNA: TGTGCCAGCAGTGAATTCCTGGGGGGGTGGGGCCAAGAC. Its translation: CASSEFLGGWGQD. The full CDR3 protein reads CASSEFLGGWGQDTQYF.

In this sample, this clone is large. Gene and germline names: mouse. The read ends 4 residues early relative to the CDR3; the germline J gene fills the gap. The chain uses TRBV17 and TRBJ2-7; 8 nucleotides match TRBD2. Germline V gene lookup returns CDR1 MNHDT and CDR2 YYDKIL. The length of the CDR3 is 15 residues. Partial CDR3 DNA: TGTGCTAGCAGTAGAGATGGCTGGGGGGTCGAT. It yields the protein CASSRDGWGVD. The whole CDR3 region reads CASSRDGWGVDEQYF.

This clone is labeled as medium-sized. Germline and genes here are mouse. Read coverage stops 4 residues before the CDR3 terminus; the germline J gene supplies the remainder. The J gene is TRBJ2-3, the V gene TRBV16, with TRBD1 as a possible D gene (6 bases). V lost 0 bases and J 0 bases, leaving 10 bases between the germline ends. Germline CDR1 is SGHSA and CDR2 is FRNQAP. This CDR3 has 16 amino acids. The CDR3 sequence is CASSLDAGASAETLYF. CDR3 DNA (partial): TGTGCAAGCAGCTTAGATGCAGGGGCTAGTGCAGAA. The variable domain in full, with the rest retrieved from reference TRBV16 and TRBJ2-3, is NAGVIQTPRHKVTGKGQEATLWCEPISGHSAVFWYRQTIVQGLEFLTYFRNQAPIDDSGMPKERFSAQMPNQSHSTLKIQSTQPQDSAVYLCASSLDAGASAETLYFGSGTRLTVL.

This clone appeared many times. Genes here carry mouse names. The read terminates 4 residues ahead of where the CDR3 ends, so the germline J gene completes it. This chain links TRBV13-2 with TRBJ2-7; 10 bases map to TRBD2. Germline CDR1 is NNHNN and CDR2 is SYGAGS (reference sequence). There are 14 residues in the CDR3. The CDR3 protein is CASGGLGPHYEQYF. Partial CDR3 DNA: TGTGCCAGCGGGGGACTGGGGCCGCATTAT.

Worth noting for this clone: Any gene name here is a mouse gene name. Read sequence stops 4 residues before the CDR3 end, and the germline J gene provides the missing end. The rearrangement uses TRBV2 and TRBJ1-1, with TRBD1 as a possible D gene (5 bases). CDR1 LGHNA and CDR2 YSYQKL come from the germline V gene. There are 15 residues in the CDR3. The CDR3 spells CASSQDRLGGREVFF. Incomplete CDR3 DNA: TGTGCCAGCAGCCAAGATCGACTGGGGGGGAGA.

This clone counts as medium-sized. Mouse germline and gene names are used. From the germline J gene comes the end of the CDR3, since the read stops 4 residues before it. The chain has TRBV1 and TRBJ2-1; 9 bases are a match to TRBD2. The germline V gene encodes CDR1 NSQYPW and CDR2 LRSPGD (reference sequence). The CDR3 consists of 15 residues. After removal of 6 bases from V and 0 bases from J, the junction contained 3 bases not matched to a gene. The CDR3 bases that were read are TGCACCTGCAGCCCGACTGGGGGTAACTATGCT. Its translation: CTCSPTGGNYA. The CDR3 in full is CTCSPTGGNYAEQFF.

Note on this clone: Gene names and germline match the mouse. The CDR3 is cut off 3 residues early in the read; its end comes from the germline J gene. The chain employs TRBV4 and TRBJ1-6, with D tentatively TRBD1 (6 bases). TRBJ1-6 is annotated as an ORF whose role is uncertain. The germline V and J ends were trimmed by 4 bases and 0 bases, with 7 bases remaining between them. This CDR3 is built from 15 residues. CDR1 LGHDT and CDR2 YNNKQL come from the germline V gene (reference sequence). CDR3 DNA, as far as it was read: TGTGCCAGCAGCTTACAGGGTTCCTATAATTCGCCC. As protein: CASSLQGSYNSP. The entire CDR3 is CASSLQGSYNSPLYF.

This clone showed up many times. Gene names are the mouse ones. The sequence runs out 4 residues before the end of the CDR3; the remainder is reconstructed from the germline J gene. The V and J genes are TRBV14 and TRBJ2-7; D may be TRBD1 (6 bases). CDR1 and CDR2 from the germline V gene are SGHDT and FRDEAV. The CDR3 has 14 residues. CDR3 sequence reads: CASSFFRDKYEQYF. The CDR3 bases that were read are TGTGCCAGCAGTTTCTTCCGGGACAAGTAT.

Within the sample, this clone is medium-sized. Germline and genes: mouse. The read ends 4 residues before the CDR3 terminus; that terminus is restored from the germline J gene. V and J are TRBV19 and TRBJ1-1; the match to TRBD1 covers 7 bases. Per the germline V gene, CDR1 is FNHDT and CDR2 is SITEND (reference sequence). This CDR3 is 14 amino acids long. V shed 2 bases and J 1 base; nucleotides not matched to a gene: 2. Partial CDR3 DNA: TGTGCCAGCAGTATCGACAGGGTGAACACA. Its protein is CASSIDRVNT. The CDR3 as a whole reads CASSIDRVNTEVFF.

This clone counts as medium-sized (0.01 to 0.1%). Gene labels here are mouse ones. Read sequence stops 4 residues before the CDR3 end, and the germline J gene provides the missing end. The V gene is TRBV19, the J gene TRBJ2-7; possibly TRBD1 for D (6 bases). V lost 4 bases and J lost 0, with 11 bases in between. The CDR3 length is 14 residues. Germline CDR1 and CDR2: FNHDT and SITEND (reference sequence). The CDR3 protein is CASSHRDTSYEQYF. Incomplete CDR3 DNA: TGTGCCAGCAGTCATCGGGACACCTCCTAT.

By proportion, this clone is medium-sized. Mouse names are used for the genes. The CDR3 end is not reached by the read, which stops 4 residues before it; the germline J gene fills it in. This sequence joins TRBV13-3 and TRBJ2-3, with 7 nucleotides matching TRBD2. This CDR3 spans 16 amino acids. V shed 0 bases, J shed 0 bases, and the junction held 4 bases outside the gene matches. The germline gives CDR1 NNHDY, CDR2 SYVADS. CDR3 bases read: TGTGCCAGCAGTGATGGCTGGGGGACTAGTGCAGAA. Protein: CASSDGWGTSAE. The full CDR3 reads CASSDGWGTSAETLYF.

In this sample, this clone is medium-sized. These gene names are mouse names. The CDR3 is cut off 4 residues early in the read; its end comes from the germline J gene. The chain employs TRBV1 and TRBJ2-5; the D gene is possibly TRBD1 (5 bases). CDR3 length: 12 residues. Germline V gives CDR1 NSQYPW, CDR2 LRSPGD (reference sequence). The DNA read from the CDR3 is TGCACCTGCAGTGCAAGGGGAGAC. Residues: CTCSARGD. The whole CDR3 region reads CTCSARGDTQYF. The variable domain in full, completed from reference TRBV1 and TRBJ2-5, reads VTLLEQNPRWRLVPRGQAVNLRCILKNSQYPWMSWYQQDLQKQLQWLFTLRSPGDKEVKSLPGADYLATRVTDTELRLQVANMSQGRTLYCTCSARGDTQYFGPGTRLLVL.